This TCR beta chain comes out of a study of CD8 T cells in Susac syndrome. Trimming took 1 base from V and 2 from J; bases not matched to a gene: 4. This CDR3 contains 14 residues. Germline V CDR1 and CDR2: GTSNPN, SVGIG (reference sequence). This clonotype has just one count. The RNA, about 0.45 to 1 ug, was put through reverse transcription using random hexamers. The immunoSEQ assay covered 54 Vbeta and 13 Jbeta segments for CDR3. TCRdb recomputed calls from the immunoSEQ multiplex PCR reads with MiXCR, one row per CDR3 protein. The sample includes some 190,000 distinct CDR3 sequences, about 94% seen only once; the top ten take 0.085% to 0.12%. From blood CD8+ and CD4+ T cells, TCR beta sequences were generated.

The receptor comes from a human donor in good health. This chain links TRBV30 with TRBJ2-7; 8 positions agree with TRBD2. Source material: CD4+ T cells from PBMCs. CDR3 DNA sequence: TGTGCCTGGAGTGCGGGACTAGACCCCTACGAGCAGTACTTC. It specifies CAWSAGLDPYEQYF.